This T cell receptor (beta chain) was recorded in a study of cytomegalovirus exposure and HLA in healthy donors. About the research overall: Of some 400 genotyped donors, 65% to 85% clustered with self-reported Caucasian donors.

PCR involved 60 Vbeta and 13 Jbeta primers. Data came from immunoSEQ multiplex PCR; TCRdb stores just in-frame clones and leaves some out. This specimen shows under 90,000 clones; the ten leading clones hold roughly an eighth. This CDR3 is 20 amino acids long. The germline V gene has CDR1 SGHRS and CDR2 YFSETQ. Trimming took 0 bases from V and 2 from J, leaving 25 bases between them. Of note for this clone: Its antigen remains unknown.

The study, taken as a whole, reports: The availability of immune exposure information extended only to CMV serostatus. Excluded were some V segments that proved indistinguishable, including TRBV6-2 and TRBV6-3.

This clonotype originated in a man aged 50-59 years in good health and CMV-seropositive. V gene TRBV5-1 combines with J gene TRBJ2-3, with a possible D match to TRBD2 (6 bases). Material: PBMCs. CDR3 coding DNA: TGCGCCAGCAGCTTGGTCGGGGACTCGGGGGTGGCATCGATCACAGATACGCAGTATTTT. Translating gives CASSLVGDSGVASITDTQYF.